This TCR beta chain is drawn from a study of T-cell memory formation after mild COVID-19. Background on the study: Largely, the TCR clusters proved donor specific. The study, taken as a whole, reports: Clones contracting day 15 to 85 were balanced CD4/CD8; later expanders leaned CD4+. Pre-infection memory carried some responding clones, suggesting that cross-reactive memory joined.

A word on this clonotype: What it recognizes is unknown.

Constant-segment primers were used for 5'RACE, and the resulting TCR alpha and TCR beta cDNA libraries carried sample barcodes and UMIs. TCRdb processed the 5' RACE reads anew with MiXCR; each CDR3 protein has one entry. This sample has a few hundred thousand distinct CDR3 sequences, with under 25% found just once. CDR3 length: 14 residues. The V gene's germline CDR1 is DFQATT and CDR2 SNEGSKA (reference sequence). V shed 3 bases and J shed 6 bases, with 18 bases lying between them. The source of this sequence is an adult woman who had mild COVID-19 (a few samples of this study predate the infection). Cell type and time point are not known. Sequencing used PBMCs or a T cell subset sorted from them (not recorded which). The gene calls are TRBV20-1 and TRBJ2-7; D may be TRBD1 (5 bases). CDR3 residues: CSASETLEGAEQYF. CDR3 bases: TGCAGTGCTAGTGAGACGCTGGAAGGGGCCGAGCAGTACTTC.